These 16 T cell receptor beta chains share one sample of origin, sequenced in a study of blood T cells in healthy people across ages. It was with a sample-barcoded 5' primer and a J-beta primer mix that a second PCR of roughly 7 to 12 cycles was run. TCRdb reanalysed the 5' RACE reads using MiXCR and keeps one entry per CDR3 protein. The sample carries about a million distinct CDR3 sequences, approximately 50% recorded once. Sequencing input: blood. These receptors were taken from a woman in her sixties in good health.

This chain connects TRBV10-3 to TRBJ2-7; D gene ambiguous. The germline CDR1 and CDR2 sequences are ENHRY and SYGVKD. The CDR3 has 12 amino acids. Deletions cut 3 bases from V and 6 bases from J, with 9 bases between. CDR3: CAISDDRCEQYF. CDR3 nucleotides: TGTGCCATCAGTGACGATAGATGCGAGCAGTACTTC.

V gene TRBV6-2 or TRBV6-3 combines with J gene TRBJ2-7; 7 bases are a match to TRBD2. The CDR3 is 13 amino acids. The V gene's germline CDR1 is MNHEY and CDR2 SVGEGT. V lost 6 bases to trimming and J lost 7 bases; unmatched junction nucleotides: 9. The CDR3 region has the DNA TGTGCCAGCAGGGGCGGGAGAATAGGGGAGCAGTACTTC. As protein: CASRGGRIGEQYF.

The chain has TRBV10-3 and TRBJ1-2; D gene uncertain. The germline V and J ends were trimmed by 4 bases and 7 bases, with 13 bases remaining between them. This CDR3 is 13 amino acids long. Germline loops: CDR1 ENHRY, CDR2 SYGVKD. This CDR3 reads CAISAGRGGGYTF. The CDR3 bases are TGTGCCATCAGTGCCGGGCGAGGCGGTGGCTACACCTTC.

The J gene is TRBJ2-5, the V gene TRBV12-3 or TRBV12-4, with 7 bases identical to TRBD1. CDR3 size: 14 residues. Trimming removed 7 bases from V and 2 bases from J; junction bases left unmatched: 7. In DNA form, the CDR3 reads TGTGCCAGCACCTACGACAGGGTACAAGAGACCCAGTACTTC. This gives the protein CASTYDRVQETQYF.

This clonotype has just a few counts. This chain connects TRBV27 to TRBJ1-1; 7 nucleotides align to TRBD1. The CDR3 is 15 amino acids. V lost 5 bases to trimming and J lost 3 bases; unmatched junction nucleotides: 9. Germline loops: CDR1 MNHEY, CDR2 SMNVEV (reference sequence). The CDR3 spells CASSRRTGLYTEAFF. The CDR3 DNA reads as TGTGCCAGCAGTAGGCGGACAGGATTATACACTGAAGCTTTCTTT.

The chain combines TRBV10-3 with TRBJ2-3; 9 bases map to TRBD2. J lost 6 bases, V lost 7 bases, and 5 bases had no gene match. Germline CDR1 reads ENHRY; CDR2 reads SYGVKD. The CDR3 has 13 residues. CDR3 coding DNA: TGTGCCATCAACACCGGACTAGCGGATACGCAGTATTTT. This translates into CAINTGLADTQYF.

The chain is built from TRBV6-5 and TRBJ1-4; D ambiguous. CDR1 is MNHEY, CDR2 SVGAGI, per germline. The CDR3 has 12 amino acids. The V and J ends lost 6 bases and 4 bases respectively, with 6 bases between them. CDR3 amino acids: CASRDGNEKLFF. As DNA, the CDR3 is TGTGCCAGCAGGGACGGTAATGAAAAACTGTTTTTT.

The genes are TRBV4-1 and TRBJ2-4, with 9 positions matching TRBD2. Per the germline V gene, CDR1 is MGHRA and CDR2 is YSYEKL. V shed 1 base and J 2 bases; nucleotides not matched to a gene: 9. This CDR3 comprises 18 residues. The CDR3: CASSQGYAGGLTKNIQYF. CDR3 bases: TGCGCCAGCAGCCAAGGTTACGCGGGAGGGCTAACCAAAAACATTCAGTACTTC.

The rearrangement uses TRBV20-1 and TRBJ1-4; D unresolved. V was clipped by 0 bases and J by 3 bases, with 8 bases between them. Germline values: CDR1 DFQATT, CDR2 SNEGSKA (reference sequence). The CDR3 totals 14 residues. The CDR3 DNA reads as TGCAGTGCTAGAGACGGGGAAGCTAATGAAAAACTGTTTTTT. Amino acid sequence: CSARDGEANEKLFF.

This clonotype was seen only a few times. This chain joins TRBV6-6 and TRBJ2-7; 10 bases align to TRBD1. V trimming: 7 bases; J trimming: 2 bases; junction bases outside the gene matches: 5. The CDR3 is 14 residues long. From germline, CDR1 is MNHNY and CDR2 SVGAGI (reference sequence). The chain's CDR3 is CASIPGQGTYEQYF. The DNA for the CDR3 is TGTGCCAGCATTCCGGGACAGGGGACCTACGAGCAGTACTTC.

The chain combines TRBV20-1 with TRBJ2-7; TRBD2 agrees at 14 bases. CDR3 size: 15 residues. Germline CDR1 is DFQATT and CDR2 is SNEGSKA (reference sequence). Trimming cost V 6 bases and J 4 bases; bases outside gene matches: 8. CDR3 residues: CSAPTSGRAGYEQYF. The CDR3 nucleotides read TGCAGTGCCCCGACTAGCGGGAGGGCCGGATACGAGCAGTACTTC.

The chain combines TRBV20-1 with TRBJ2-2; 8 bases line up with TRBD2. The V gene's germline CDR1 is DFQATT and CDR2 SNEGSKA (reference sequence). CDR3 size: 15 residues. V lost 3 bases to trimming and J lost 7 bases; unmatched junction nucleotides: 10. The chain's CDR3 is CSASPSGSRGGELFF. CDR3 nucleotide sequence: TGCAGTGCTAGTCCCAGCGGGAGTCGTGGCGGGGAGCTGTTTTTT.

This chain links TRBV5-1 with TRBJ2-7; a weak D match, TRBD1 (6 bases). Trimming left V 4 bases short and J 1 base short, with 9 bases between. The CDR3 runs 13 residues. The V gene's germline CDR1 is SGHRS and CDR2 YFSETQ. The CDR3 region is CASSIGQSYEQYF. CDR3 bases: TGCGCCAGCAGCATAGGACAGTCCTACGAGCAGTACTTC.

In this sample, this clonotype turned up a few times. The chain employs TRBV24-1 and TRBJ2-1; D is perhaps TRBD2 (6 bases). The CDR3 covers 14 residues. Germline CDR1 and CDR2: KGHDR and SFDVKD. Trimming took 4 bases from V and 1 from J, leaving 7 bases between them. The CDR3 reads CATSDRESYNEQFF. The CDR3 nucleotides read TGTGCCACCAGTGACCGGGAGTCCTACAATGAGCAGTTCTTC.

The CDR3 nucleotides read TGCGCCAGCAGCCTACGGACTAGCGGGAGCATCGATTACGGTGAGCAGTTCTTC. Translated, it gives CASSLRTSGSIDYGEQFF. The chain carries TRBV4-1 and TRBJ2-1, with 13 positions matching TRBD2. Unmatched junction bases numbered 15, after V lost 4 bases and J lost 9 bases. This CDR3 has 18 amino acids. From germline, CDR1 is MGHRA and CDR2 YSYEKL.

Points on this clonotype: The junction differs from germline at one of its ends, possibly a read error. The rearrangement links TRBV2 to TRBJ1-2; 7 bases fit TRBD1. Germline assignment: CDR1 SNHLY and CDR2 FYNNEI. CDR3 length equals 17 residues. The DNA for the CDR3 is TGTGCCTGCAGTGCGCTTAGACAGGGTGCCGTTAGGGATGGCTACACCTTC. Protein product: CACSALRQGAVRDGYTF.